Below, 28 T cell receptor beta chains from the same sample are listed, as sequenced in a study of spatial heterogeneity in lung cancer. TCRdb re-derived calls from the 5' RACE reads in MiXCR, one entry per CDR3 protein. The sample has tens of thousands of distinct CDR3 sequences; 9% to 10% are singletons. The time point: blood at routine non-recurrence follow-up after resection. Sequenced material: PBMCs, taken at follow-up. These receptors all come from a male donor with early-stage non-small cell lung cancer.

In its sample, this clonotype was seen many times. The chain joins TRBV20-1 to TRBJ2-6; 10 nucleotides agree with TRBD1. Germline-derived CDR1 and CDR2 are DFQATT and SNEGSKA (reference sequence). There are 15 residues in the CDR3. The V segment lost 6 bases and the J segment 1 base; nucleotides outside the gene matches: 3. The CDR3 DNA follows: TGCAGTGCCGGGACAGGGGTTTCTGGGGCCAACGTCCTGACTTTC. It translates to CSAGTGVSGANVLTF.

This clonotype was seen at least ten times. The rearrangement uses TRBV5-1 and TRBJ2-3, with D perhaps TRBD2 (6 bases). Germline CDR1 SGHRS, CDR2 YFSETQ. Trimming removed 4 bases from V and 1 base from J, with 13 bases in between. The CDR3 consists of 15 residues. CDR3 sequence: CASSPPAGGTDTQYF. The CDR3 region has the DNA TGCGCCAGCAGCCCGCCAGCGGGCGGCACAGATACGCAGTATTTT.

The genes are TRBV29-1 and TRBJ2-2, with 7 positions matching TRBD1. V trimming: 1 base; J trimming: 4 bases; junction bases outside the gene matches: 9. The CDR3 contains 16 residues. Per germline, CDR1 SQVTM and CDR2 ANQGSEA. CDR3 protein: CSVEGPGGMGTGELFF. The CDR3 bases are TGCAGCGTTGAAGGGCCAGGGGGAATGGGCACCGGGGAGCTGTTTTTT.

The chain employs TRBV4-3 and TRBJ2-7, with TRBD2 matching over 11 bases. Germline CDR1 reads LGHNA; CDR2 reads YSLEER. The CDR3 totals 17 residues. Trimming removed 0 bases from V and 6 bases from J; junction bases left unmatched: 10. The CDR3 sequence: CASSQDWFSGGASEQYF. The CDR3 DNA follows: TGCGCCAGCAGCCAAGATTGGTTTAGCGGGGGGGCATCCGAGCAGTACTTC.

This clonotype was observed at least ten times. A read error may produce the germline difference seen at one junction end. The V and J genes are TRBV5-1 and TRBJ2-7; D is perhaps TRBD1 or TRBD2 (5 bases each). CDR1 SGHRS and CDR2 YFSETQ come from the germline V gene. This CDR3 region has 12 residues. This CDR3 reads CASSRDGAYEHF. The CDR3 DNA reads TGCGCCAGCAGCCGGGACGGTGCCTACGAGCACTTC.

This clonotype appeared many times. V gene TRBV4-1 combines with J gene TRBJ1-2; D uncertain. Germline V gene sequence: CDR1 MGHRA, CDR2 YSYEKL. The CDR3 consists of 14 residues. V lost 1 base to trimming and J lost 4 bases, with 10 bases between them. DNA of the CDR3: TGCGCCAGCAGCCAAGTCGGGCTCCTCTATGGCTACACCTTC. Its translation is CASSQVGLLYGYTF.

This clonotype was detected only a few times. V gene TRBV7-9 combines with J gene TRBJ2-1; 8 bases map to TRBD1. The germline V gene encodes CDR1 SEHNR and CDR2 FQNEAQ (reference sequence). The J segment lost 12 bases and the V segment lost 5 bases, leaving 3 bases of the junction unmatched. The CDR3 sequence is 11 residues long. The CDR3 DNA is TGTGCCAGCAGCGCGGGGACAGGGCAGTTCTTC. Translated: CASSAGTGQFF.

This clonotype showed up just a few times. This sequence joins TRBV5-1 and TRBJ1-5; the match to TRBD1 covers 7 bases. Per germline, CDR1 SGHRS and CDR2 YFSETQ. This CDR3 spans 14 amino acids. V lost 4 bases, J lost 3 bases, and 4 bases stayed unmatched. CDR3: CASSEGTVNQPQHF. CDR3 DNA sequence: TGCGCCAGCAGCGAAGGGACAGTCAATCAGCCCCAGCATTTT.

This clonotype was seen at least ten times. The chain couples TRBV7-8 to TRBJ1-4, with a tentative D call TRBD1 (6 bases). CDR1 SGHVS and CDR2 FQNEAQ come from the germline V gene. The V end lost 4 bases, the J end lost 8 bases, and 14 bases lay between the germline ends. The CDR3 sequence is 14 residues long. The CDR3 bases are TGTGCCAGCAGCTCCACAGGGTGGGGGGAAAAACTGTTTTTT. Translation gives CASSSTGWGEKLFF.

This clonotype was seen many times. The V and J genes are TRBV7-8 and TRBJ2-6, with unresolved D. CDR1 is SGHVS and CDR2 is FQNEAQ in the germline V gene. The CDR3 spans 15 residues. The V end lost 5 bases, the J end lost 0 bases, and 8 bases lay between the germline ends. The CDR3 loop reads CASSLTRSGANVLTF. CDR3 coding DNA: TGTGCCAGCAGCCTCACCCGCTCTGGGGCCAACGTCCTGACTTTC.

In its sample, this clonotype was seen many times. The rearrangement uses TRBV20-1 and TRBJ2-1, with D possibly matching TRBD2 (6 bases). Deletions cut 3 bases from V and 12 bases from J, with 21 bases between. CDR1 is DFQATT, CDR2 SNEGSKA, per germline (reference sequence). This CDR3 has 14 amino acids. CDR3 in DNA: TGCAGTGCTAGGGGCGGGGTTTATTTTTTCGGGCAGTTCTTC. Translated, it gives CSARGGVYFFGQFF.

This clonotype was seen a few times. The chain employs TRBV7-8 and TRBJ2-7; the D gene could be TRBD1 or TRBD2 (5 bases each). Germline V gene data show CDR1 as SGHVS and CDR2 as FQNEAQ. The CDR3 loop spans 13 amino acids. V was pared by 4 bases and J by 3 bases, with 10 bases between. The DNA for the CDR3 is TGTGCCAGCAGCTGGGGGATAAGCTACGAGCAGTACTTC. As protein: CASSWGISYEQYF.

The chain links TRBV2 to TRBJ1-2; 7 bases align to TRBD1. CDR3 length: 15 amino acids. Germline trimming cut 6 bases from V and 4 bases from J; bases unmatched to any gene: 11. CDR1 and CDR2 (germline): SNHLY, FYNNEI. CDR3 residues: CASSPEAGGFYGYTF. CDR3 in DNA: TGTGCCAGCAGCCCCGAGGCAGGGGGTTTCTATGGCTACACCTTC.

This clonotype occurred many times. CDR3 nucleotides: TGTGCCAGCTCACCTGAGAGGAATCAGCCCCAGCATTTT. Its translation is CASSPERNQPQHF. The genes are TRBV18 and TRBJ1-5; D gene uncertain. The CDR3 extends over 13 amino acids. V gave up 3 bases and J gave up 4 bases, with 7 bases separating them. The germline V gene has CDR1 KGHSH and CDR2 LQKENI.

This chain connects TRBV14 to TRBJ1-6; D is unresolved. There are 16 residues in the CDR3. Germline values: CDR1 SGHDN, CDR2 FVKESK. V dropped 3 bases and J dropped 9 bases, with 18 bases sitting between them. The CDR3 DNA reads as TGTGCCAGCAGCCATGTCGGTACCGGGGTGGGTTCACCCCTCCACTTT. Amino acid sequence: CASSHVGTGVGSPLHF.

This clonotype was observed a few times. The V call is TRBV2, the J call TRBJ2-5; D unresolved. The V end lost 1 base, the J end lost 0 bases, and 6 bases lay between the germline ends. The CDR3 is made up of 14 amino acids. Germline CDR1 SNHLY, CDR2 FYNNEI. The CDR3 DNA is TGTGCCAGCAGTGAAGGACCAAACCAAGAGACCCAGTACTTC. This sequence encodes CASSEGPNQETQYF. The full variable domain, completed using reference TRBV2 and TRBJ2-5, is EPEVTQTPSHQVTQMGQEVILRCVPISNHLYFYWYRQILGQKVEFLVSFYNNEISEKSEIFDDQFSVERPDGSNFTLKIRSTKLEDSAMYFCASSEGPNQETQYFGPGTRLLVL.

CDR3 coding DNA: TGTGCCAGCTCGAATTCCCCGGGACAGAGGAATGAAAAACTGTTTTTT. It encodes CASSNSPGQRNEKLFF. The chain recombines TRBV6-1 with TRBJ1-4; 7 nucleotides align to TRBD1. The CDR3 length is 16 residues. Per germline, CDR1 MNHNS and CDR2 SASEGT. The ends lost 8 bases at V and 5 bases at J; junction bases unmatched: 14.

This clonotype has only a few counts. The J gene is TRBJ1-1, the V gene TRBV7-8; D is perhaps TRBD1 (5 bases). The CDR3 is 13 residues long. Trimming removed 5 bases at V and 1 base at J, with 8 bases between. CDR1 is SGHVS and CDR2 is FQNEAQ in the germline V gene. CDR3 in amino acids: CASSAQGNTEAFF. The CDR3 DNA follows: TGTGCCAGCAGCGCTCAGGGGAACACTGAAGCTTTCTTT.

This clonotype has only a few counts. The V call is TRBV30, the J call TRBJ1-5, with a possible D match to TRBD1 (5 bases). The ends were cut back, 3 bases at V and 7 bases at J, with 10 bases in the middle. Germline V CDR1 and CDR2: GTSNPN, SVGIG (reference sequence). There are 12 residues in the CDR3. CDR3 residues: CAWSAGSQPQHF. The DNA of the CDR3 is TGTGCCTGGAGCGCAGGGTCGCAGCCCCAGCATTTT. The variable domain in full, with the rest retrieved from reference TRBV30 and TRBJ1-5, is SQTIHQWPATLVQPVGSPLSLECTVEGTSNPNLYWYRQAAGRGLQLLFYSVGIGQISSEVPQNLSASRPQDRQFILSSKKLLLSDSGFYLCAWSAGSQPQHFGDGTRLSIL.

The sample holds many counts of this clonotype. The chain links TRBV7-2 to TRBJ2-2; TRBD1 might be the D (6 bases). The CDR3 has 16 amino acids. CDR1 SGHTA and CDR2 FQGNSA come from the germline V gene. The V and J ends lost 1 base and 3 bases respectively, with 12 bases between them. The DNA for the CDR3 is TGTGCCAGCAGCTTAGATGGCAGGGGCTACACCGGGGAGCTGTTTTTT. This encodes CASSLDGRGYTGELFF.

This clonotype was observed a handful of times. V usage is TRBV20-1 and J usage is TRBJ1-1; possibly TRBD1 for D (6 bases). V gave up 3 bases and J gave up 1 base, with 9 bases separating them. Germline V gene data show CDR1 as DFQATT and CDR2 as SNEGSKA (reference sequence). CDR3 length equals 13 residues. The CDR3 loop reads CSASPRGNTEAFF. The DNA for the CDR3 is TGCAGTGCTAGCCCCAGGGGGAACACTGAAGCTTTCTTT.

The rearrangement joins TRBV5-1 to TRBJ2-7, with unresolved D. This CDR3 spans 12 amino acids. Germline lookup yields CDR1 SGHRS and CDR2 YFSETQ. V was pared by 1 base and J by 5 bases, with 7 bases between. CDR3 DNA: TGCGCCAGCAGCTTGAGTACAGACGAGCAGTACTTC. Residues: CASSLSTDEQYF. Variable domain in full (rest from reference TRBV5-1 and TRBJ2-7): KAGVTQTPRYLIKTRGQQVTLSCSPISGHRSVSWYQQTPGQGLQFLFEYFSETQRNKGNFPGRFSGRQFSNSRSEMNVSTLELGDSALYLCASSLSTDEQYFGPGTRLTVT.

This clonotype was observed a few times. The rearrangement joins TRBV28 to TRBJ1-5; tentatively, D is TRBD1 (5 bases). CDR3 length: 14 amino acids. Germline loops: CDR1 MDHEN, CDR2 SYDVKM. V lost 3 bases to trimming and J lost 7 bases, with 13 bases between them. CDR3 sequence: CASSLGGALQPQHF. The CDR3 nucleotides read TGTGCCAGCAGTTTGGGGGGAGCTCTCCAGCCCCAGCATTTT.

This clonotype was counted ten times or more. The chain is built from TRBV3-1 and TRBJ2-7; D remains ambiguous. Deletions cut 4 bases from V and 0 bases from J, with 16 bases between. CDR1 is LGHDT and CDR2 is YNNKEL in the germline V gene (reference sequence). The CDR3 consists of 16 residues. CDR3 bases: TGTGCCAGCAGCCCATCTCTGGGAATCCTCTCCTACGAGCAGTACTTC. Its protein product is CASSPSLGILSYEQYF.

This clonotype was picked up many times. The chain couples TRBV18 to TRBJ1-2, with D tentatively TRBD1 (5 bases). Germline assignment: CDR1 KGHSH and CDR2 LQKENI. With 5 bases removed from V and 3 bases from J, the gap between germline ends came to 10 bases. The CDR3 extends over 13 amino acids. CDR3 DNA: TGTGCCAGCTCAAACCAGGGCGACTATGGCTACACCTTC. Translating it yields CASSNQGDYGYTF. Full variable domain (rest looked up from reference TRBV18 and TRBJ1-2): NAGVMQNPRHLVRRRGQEARLRCSPMKGHSHVYWYRQLPEEGLKFMVYLQKENIIDESGMPKERFSAEFPKEGPSILRIQQVVRGDSAAYFCASSNQGDYGYTFGSGTRLTVV.

This clonotype was detected ten times or more. This sequence joins TRBV3-1 and TRBJ2-3; D gene unclear. The CDR3 totals 15 residues. Trimming removed 4 bases from V and 1 base from J, with 12 bases in between. Germline CDR1 LGHDT, CDR2 YNNKEL (reference sequence). Here the CDR3 reads CASSPSPLRTDTQYF. The CDR3 region has the DNA TGTGCCAGCAGCCCATCCCCCCTCCGCACAGATACGCAGTATTTT.

On this clonotype itself: This sequence may be a read error, since a much larger clone differs from it by one base. The chain carries TRBV29-1 and TRBJ2-7; the D is unclear. CDR1 is SQVTM and CDR2 is ANQGSEA in the germline V gene. The V and J ends lost 5 bases and 3 bases respectively, with 20 bases between them. The CDR3 runs 15 residues. CDR3 DNA sequence: TGCAGCGTTCTATTTTTTGGACGGCCGAACTACGAGCAGTACTTC. The encoded protein is CSVLFFGRPNYEQYF.

This clonotype was observed many times. The chain recombines TRBV11-2 with TRBJ2-5, with D possibly matching TRBD2 (6 bases). This CDR3 spans 15 amino acids. Germline loops: CDR1 SGHAT, CDR2 FQNNGV. V dropped 4 bases and J dropped 3 bases, with 15 bases sitting between them. CDR3 bases: TGTGCCAGCAGCTCGGCGGGGCAGCCAGAAGAGACCCAGTACTTC. Protein product: CASSSAGQPEETQYF.